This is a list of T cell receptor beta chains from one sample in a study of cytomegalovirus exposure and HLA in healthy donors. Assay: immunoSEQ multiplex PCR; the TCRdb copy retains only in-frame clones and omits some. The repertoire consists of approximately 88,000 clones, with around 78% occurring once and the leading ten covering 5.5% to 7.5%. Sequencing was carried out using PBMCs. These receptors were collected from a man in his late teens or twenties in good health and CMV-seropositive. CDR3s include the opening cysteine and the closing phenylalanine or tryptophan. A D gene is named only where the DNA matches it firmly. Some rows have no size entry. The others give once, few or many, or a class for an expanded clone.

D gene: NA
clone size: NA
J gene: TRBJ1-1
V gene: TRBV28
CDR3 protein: CASSPRQENTEAFF
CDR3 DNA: TGTGCCAGCAGTCCGCGACAGGAAAACACTGAAGCTTTCTTT

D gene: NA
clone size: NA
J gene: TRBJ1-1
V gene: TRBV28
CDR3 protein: CASSATGWTEAFF
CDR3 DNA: TGTGCCAGCAGTGCCACAGGGTGGACTGAAGCTTTCTTT

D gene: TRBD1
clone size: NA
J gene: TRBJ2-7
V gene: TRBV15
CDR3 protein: CATSRGSTGSSYEQYF
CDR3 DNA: TGTGCCACCAGCAGAGGGTCGACAGGGAGCTCCTACGAGCAGTACTTC

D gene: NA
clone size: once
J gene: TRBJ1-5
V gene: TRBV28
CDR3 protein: CASRPTGTGYQPQHF
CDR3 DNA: TGTGCCAGCAGACCAACAGGGACGGGTTATCAGCCCCAGCATTTT

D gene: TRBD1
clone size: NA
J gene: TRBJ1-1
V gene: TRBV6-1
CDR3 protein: CASSEGQGDTEAFF
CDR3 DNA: TGTGCCAGCAGTGAAGGACAGGGGGACACTGAAGCTTTCTTT

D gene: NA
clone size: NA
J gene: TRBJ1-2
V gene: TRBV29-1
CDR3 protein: CSVEREGQPSGGYTF
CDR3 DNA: TGCAGCGTTGAAAGGGAGGGCCAGCCTAGTGGGGGCTACACCTTC

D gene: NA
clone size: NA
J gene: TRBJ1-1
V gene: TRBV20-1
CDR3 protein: CSARLVTEAFF
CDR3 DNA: TGCAGTGCTAGGCTAGTGACTGAAGCTTTCTTT

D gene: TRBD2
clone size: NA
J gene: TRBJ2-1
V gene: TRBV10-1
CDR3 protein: CASSLLAGDSNEQFF
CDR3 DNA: TGCGCCAGCAGTCTACTAGCGGGAGATAGCAATGAGCAGTTCTTC

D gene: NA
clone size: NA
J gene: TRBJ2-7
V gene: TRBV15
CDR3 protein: CATSGRDNYYEQYF
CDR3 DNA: TGTGCCACCAGCGGCCGGGACAACTACTACGAGCAGTACTTC

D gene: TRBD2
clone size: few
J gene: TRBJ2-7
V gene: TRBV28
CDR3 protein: CASSFHGLAGVSYEQYF
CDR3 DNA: TGTGCCAGCAGTTTCCACGGACTAGCGGGAGTTAGTTACGAGCAGTACTTC

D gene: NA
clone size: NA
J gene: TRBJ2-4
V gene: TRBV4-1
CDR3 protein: CASSQVGSRDKNIQYF
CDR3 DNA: TGCGCCAGCAGCCAAGTTGGAAGCAGGGACAAAAACATTCAGTACTTC

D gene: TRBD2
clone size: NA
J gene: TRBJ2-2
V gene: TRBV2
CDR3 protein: CATNGGSWNTGELFF
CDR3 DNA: TGTGCCACCAACGGCGGGAGCTGGAACACCGGGGAGCTGTTTTTT

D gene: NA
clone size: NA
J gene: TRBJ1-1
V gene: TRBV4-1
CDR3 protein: CASSQSGGPTFF
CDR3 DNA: TGCGCCAGCAGCCAAAGCGGGGGGCCAACTTTCTTT

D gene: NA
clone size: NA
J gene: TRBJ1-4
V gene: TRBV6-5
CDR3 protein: CASSYSAGVGEKLFF
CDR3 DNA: TGTGCCAGCAGTTACTCGGCAGGGGTGGGTGAAAAACTGTTTTTT

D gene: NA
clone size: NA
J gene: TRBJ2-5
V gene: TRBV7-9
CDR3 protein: CASSYPSPGQETQYF
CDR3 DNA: TGTGCCAGCAGCTACCCTTCGCCCGGCCAAGAGACCCAGTACTTC

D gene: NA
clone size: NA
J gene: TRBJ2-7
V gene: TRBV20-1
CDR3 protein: CSARQSYEQYF
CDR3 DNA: TGCAGTGCCAGGCAGTCCTACGAGCAGTACTTC

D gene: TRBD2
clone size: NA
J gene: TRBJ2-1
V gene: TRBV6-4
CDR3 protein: CASSEGGGRANEQFF
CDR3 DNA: TGTGCCAGCAGCGAAGGCGGCGGGAGGGCCAATGAGCAGTTCTTC

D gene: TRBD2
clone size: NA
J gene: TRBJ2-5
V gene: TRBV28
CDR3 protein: CASSSRTRETQYF
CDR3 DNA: TGTGCCAGCAGTTCTAGGACTAGGGAGACCCAGTACTTC

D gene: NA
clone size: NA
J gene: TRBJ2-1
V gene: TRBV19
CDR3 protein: CASSPLRNEQFF
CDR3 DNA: TGTGCCAGTAGTCCCTTGAGGAATGAGCAGTTCTTC

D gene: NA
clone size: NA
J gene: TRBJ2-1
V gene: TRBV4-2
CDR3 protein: CASSQDARILEEQFF
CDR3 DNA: TGTGCCAGCAGCCAAGATGCTCGAATCCTGGAGGAGCAGTTCTTC

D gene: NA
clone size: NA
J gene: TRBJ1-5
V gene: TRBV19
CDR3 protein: CATVTEDQPQHF
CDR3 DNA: TGTGCCACCGTGACAGAAGATCAGCCCCAGCATTTT

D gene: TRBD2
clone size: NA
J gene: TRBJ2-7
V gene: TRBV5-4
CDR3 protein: CASSLGTSGYEQYF
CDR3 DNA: TGTGCCAGCAGCTTGGGGACTAGCGGTTACGAGCAGTACTTC

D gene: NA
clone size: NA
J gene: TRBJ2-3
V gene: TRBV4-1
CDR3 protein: CASSQGSGYTGDTQYF
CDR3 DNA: TGCGCCAGCAGCCAAGGGAGCGGATACACGGGAGATACGCAGTATTTT

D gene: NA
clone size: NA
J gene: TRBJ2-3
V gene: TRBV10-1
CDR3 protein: CASSAGVPDTQYF
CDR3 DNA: TGCGCCAGCAGTGCGGGGGTACCCGATACGCAGTATTTT

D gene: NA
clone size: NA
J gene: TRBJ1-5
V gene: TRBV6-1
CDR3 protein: CASSDYRVQPQHF
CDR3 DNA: TGTGCCAGCAGTGATTACAGGGTTCAGCCCCAGCATTTT

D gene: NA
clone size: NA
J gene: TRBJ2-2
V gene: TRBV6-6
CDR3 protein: CASTYSTGELFF
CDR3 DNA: TGTGCCAGCACCTACAGTACCGGGGAGCTGTTTTTT

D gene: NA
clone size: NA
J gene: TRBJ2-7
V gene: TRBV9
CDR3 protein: CASSQRVLSEQYF
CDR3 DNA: TGTGCCAGCAGCCAACGGGTGCTTTCCGAGCAGTACTTC

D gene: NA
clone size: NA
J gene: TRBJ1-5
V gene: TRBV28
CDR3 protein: CASSHNQPQHF
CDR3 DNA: TGTGCCAGCTCCCACAATCAGCCCCAGCATTTT

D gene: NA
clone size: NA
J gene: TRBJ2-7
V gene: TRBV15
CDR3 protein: CATSRGQTRFLYEQYF
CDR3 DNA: TGTGCCACCAGCAGAGGACAGACCCGGTTTCTCTACGAGCAGTACTTC

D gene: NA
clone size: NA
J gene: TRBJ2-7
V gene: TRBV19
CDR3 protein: CAFTGRAAYEQYF
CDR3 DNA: TGTGCCTTTACCGGGCGGGCCGCCTACGAGCAGTACTTC

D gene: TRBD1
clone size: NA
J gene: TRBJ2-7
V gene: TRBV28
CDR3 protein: CASSLEGGQGVYEQYF
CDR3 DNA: TGTGCCAGCAGTTTAGAGGGAGGACAGGGCGTCTACGAGCAGTACTTC

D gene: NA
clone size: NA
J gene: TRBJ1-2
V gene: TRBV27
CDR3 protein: CASSLDRTDYGYTF
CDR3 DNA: TGTGCCAGCAGTTTGGACAGAACCGACTATGGCTACACCTTC

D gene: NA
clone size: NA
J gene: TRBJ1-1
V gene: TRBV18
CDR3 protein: CASSPQQVTEAFF
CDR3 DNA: TGTGCCAGCTCACCTCAACAGGTAACTGAAGCTTTCTTT

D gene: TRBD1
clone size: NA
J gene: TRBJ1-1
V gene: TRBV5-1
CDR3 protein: CASSSDRAMNTEAFF
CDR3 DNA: TGCGCCAGCAGCTCTGACAGGGCAATGAACACTGAAGCTTTCTTT

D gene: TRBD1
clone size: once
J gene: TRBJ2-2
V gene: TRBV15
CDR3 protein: CAAQGAKGGELFF
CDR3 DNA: TGTGCCGCCCAGGGGGCAAAAGGCGGGGAGCTGTTTTTT

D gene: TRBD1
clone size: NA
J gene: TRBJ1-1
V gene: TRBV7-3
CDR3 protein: CASSLGTGSTEAFF
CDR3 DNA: TGTGCCAGCAGCTTAGGGACAGGGAGCACTGAAGCTTTCTTT

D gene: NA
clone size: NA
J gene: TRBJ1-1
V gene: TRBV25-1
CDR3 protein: CASSITGTDTEAFF
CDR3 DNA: TGTGCCAGCAGTATCACAGGGACCGACACTGAAGCTTTCTTT

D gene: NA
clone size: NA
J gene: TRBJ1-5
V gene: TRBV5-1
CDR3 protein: CASSWGEYSNQPQHF
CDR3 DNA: TGCGCCAGCAGCTGGGGGGAGTATAGCAATCAGCCCCAGCATTTT

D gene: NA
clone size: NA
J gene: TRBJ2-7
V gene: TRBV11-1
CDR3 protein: CASSLGNRANEQYF
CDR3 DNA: TGTGCCAGCAGCTTAGGGAACAGGGCCAACGAGCAGTACTTC

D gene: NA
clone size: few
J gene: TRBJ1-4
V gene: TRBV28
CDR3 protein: CASGLGVSGEKLFF
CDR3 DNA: TGTGCCAGCGGACTTGGGGTCTCGGGTGAAAAACTGTTTTTT

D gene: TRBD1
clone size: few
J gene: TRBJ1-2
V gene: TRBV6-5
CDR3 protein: CASSFRQPGQGHGYTF
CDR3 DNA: TGTGCCAGCAGTTTTCGGCAGCCGGGACAGGGACATGGCTACACCTTC

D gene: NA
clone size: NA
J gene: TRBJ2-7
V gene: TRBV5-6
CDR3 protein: CASSRLKEQYF
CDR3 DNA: TGTGCCAGCAGCCGTTTAAAAGAGCAGTACTTC

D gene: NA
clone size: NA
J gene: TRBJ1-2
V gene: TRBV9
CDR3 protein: CASSGPGSGYTF
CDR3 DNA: TGTGCCAGCAGCGGCCCAGGCTCTGGCTACACCTTC